This is a list of T cell receptor beta chains from one sample in a study of blood T cell repertoires in COVID-19. The method was immunoSEQ multiplex PCR; TCRdb's version includes in-frame clones alone and lacks a portion of them. The sample has 100,000 to 150,000 clones; nearly 90% are singletons. Source material: peripheral blood. The receptors shown here come from a woman of 80 years or more with acute or convalescent COVID-19. Each CDR3 is given with its conserved first and last residue. The order of the fields is V gene, clone size, J gene, D gene, CDR3 protein, CDR3 DNA. A D gene is named only where the DNA matches it firmly. Clone size is stated in some rows and not others, as once, few, many or a class when expanded.

v_gene: TRBV6-5; abundance: once; j_gene: TRBJ2-3; d_gene: NA; CDR3aa: CASRALAGPDTQYF; CDR3nt: TGTGCCAGCCGAGCTTTGGCGGGACCAGATACGCAGTATTTT
v_gene: TRBV18; abundance: NA; j_gene: TRBJ1-5; d_gene: NA; CDR3aa: CASSPQMNFGQPQHF; CDR3nt: TGTGCCAGCTCACCACAAATGAATTTTGGCCAGCCCCAGCATTTT
v_gene: TRBV1; abundance: NA; j_gene: TRBJ2-5; d_gene: NA; CDR3aa: CTSSQYPVSSGGFQETQYF; CDR3nt: TGCACCAGCAGCCAGTATCCCGTATCTAGCGGGGGGTTCCAAGAGACCCAGTACTTC
v_gene: TRBV28; abundance: NA; j_gene: TRBJ1-4; d_gene: NA; CDR3aa: CASSLNGVNEKLFF; CDR3nt: TGTGCCAGCAGTTTAAACGGGGTTAATGAAAAACTGTTTTTT
v_gene: TRBV7-8; abundance: NA; j_gene: TRBJ2-3; d_gene: TRBD2; CDR3aa: CASSFRGVASTDTQYF; CDR3nt: TGTGCCAGCAGCTTTCGGGGGGTGGCTAGCACAGATACGCAGTATTTT
v_gene: TRBV28; abundance: NA; j_gene: TRBJ2-4; d_gene: NA; CDR3aa: CASSFMQGNIQYF; CDR3nt: TGTGCCAGCAGTTTTATGCAGGGGAACATTCAGTACTTC
v_gene: TRBV6-5; abundance: NA; j_gene: TRBJ1-2; d_gene: NA; CDR3aa: CASSNQGTNYGYTF; CDR3nt: TGTGCCAGCAGTAACCAGGGGACTAACTATGGCTACACCTTC
v_gene: TRBV11-2; abundance: NA; j_gene: TRBJ1-5; d_gene: NA; CDR3aa: CASSLVITVKNQPQHF; CDR3nt: TGTGCCAGCAGCTTAGTTATCACGGTTAAAAATCAGCCCCAGCATTTT
v_gene: TRBV29-1; abundance: NA; j_gene: TRBJ1-1; d_gene: NA; CDR3aa: CSASQGQNTEAFF; CDR3nt: TGCAGCGCTTCACAGGGACAGAACACTGAAGCTTTCTTT
v_gene: TRBV7-9; abundance: NA; j_gene: TRBJ2-7; d_gene: TRBD1; CDR3aa: CASRGQGSYEQYF; CDR3nt: TGTGCCAGCAGGGGACAGGGGTCCTACGAGCAGTACTTC
v_gene: TRBV2; abundance: NA; j_gene: TRBJ2-3; d_gene: TRBD2; CDR3aa: CASNPLAGVLTDTQYF; CDR3nt: TGTGCCAGCAACCCCCTAGCGGGGGTCCTCACAGATACGCAGTATTTT
v_gene: TRBV7-2; abundance: NA; j_gene: TRBJ2-2; d_gene: NA; CDR3aa: CASSLRSGNTGELFF; CDR3nt: TGTGCCAGCAGCTTACGGTCAGGGAACACCGGGGAGCTGTTTTTT
v_gene: TRBV5-8; abundance: NA; j_gene: TRBJ1-4; d_gene: TRBD1; CDR3aa: CASSPRQGFNEKLFF; CDR3nt: TGTGCCAGCAGCCCCAGACAGGGCTTTAATGAAAAACTGTTTTTT